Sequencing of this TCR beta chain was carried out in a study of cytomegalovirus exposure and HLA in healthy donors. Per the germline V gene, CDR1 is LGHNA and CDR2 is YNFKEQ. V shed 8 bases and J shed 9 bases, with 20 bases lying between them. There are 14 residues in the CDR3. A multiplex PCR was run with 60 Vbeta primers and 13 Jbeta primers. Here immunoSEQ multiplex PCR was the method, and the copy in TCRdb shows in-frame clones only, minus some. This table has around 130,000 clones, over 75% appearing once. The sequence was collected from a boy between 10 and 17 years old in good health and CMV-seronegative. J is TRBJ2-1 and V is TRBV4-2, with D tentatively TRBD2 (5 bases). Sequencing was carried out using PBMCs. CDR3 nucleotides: TGTGCCAGCTCCGAGGGCCTACCGCCCCCTGAGCAGTTCTTC. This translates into CASSEGLPPPEQFF.